This is a list of T cell receptor beta chains from one sample in a study of neurological immune-mediated disorders. TCRdb redid the calling of the 5' RACE reads with MiXCR, one entry per CDR3 protein. In the table there are about 30,000 distinct CDR3 sequences, under 6.5% of which are singletons. What was sequenced was CD4+ T cells from blood. These receptor sequences come from a woman in her forties or fifties in good health. The CDR3 runs from the conserved cysteine through the conserved F or W. D genes are given only for firm matches.

j_call,d_call,v_call,cdr3_aa
TRBJ1-2,-,TRBV20-1,CSVPGSYGYTF
TRBJ1-4,TRBD1,TRBV7-9,CASSFLGGGLQNEKLFF
TRBJ2-2,-,TRBV10-1,CASRQVNTGELFF
TRBJ2-7,TRBD2,TRBV9,CASSSKLAATYEQYF
TRBJ2-1,TRBD2,TRBV5-1,CASSLSGKQSNEQFF
TRBJ2-5,TRBD1,TRBV7-3,CASSSPGRGPETQYF
TRBJ2-3,-,TRBV9,CASSSRATDTQYF
TRBJ2-1,TRBD1,TRBV20-1,CSATRTGGLHEQFF
TRBJ2-2,TRBD1,TRBV28,CASRPPGQANTGELFF
TRBJ2-1,-,TRBV5-1,CASNPGGGNEQFF